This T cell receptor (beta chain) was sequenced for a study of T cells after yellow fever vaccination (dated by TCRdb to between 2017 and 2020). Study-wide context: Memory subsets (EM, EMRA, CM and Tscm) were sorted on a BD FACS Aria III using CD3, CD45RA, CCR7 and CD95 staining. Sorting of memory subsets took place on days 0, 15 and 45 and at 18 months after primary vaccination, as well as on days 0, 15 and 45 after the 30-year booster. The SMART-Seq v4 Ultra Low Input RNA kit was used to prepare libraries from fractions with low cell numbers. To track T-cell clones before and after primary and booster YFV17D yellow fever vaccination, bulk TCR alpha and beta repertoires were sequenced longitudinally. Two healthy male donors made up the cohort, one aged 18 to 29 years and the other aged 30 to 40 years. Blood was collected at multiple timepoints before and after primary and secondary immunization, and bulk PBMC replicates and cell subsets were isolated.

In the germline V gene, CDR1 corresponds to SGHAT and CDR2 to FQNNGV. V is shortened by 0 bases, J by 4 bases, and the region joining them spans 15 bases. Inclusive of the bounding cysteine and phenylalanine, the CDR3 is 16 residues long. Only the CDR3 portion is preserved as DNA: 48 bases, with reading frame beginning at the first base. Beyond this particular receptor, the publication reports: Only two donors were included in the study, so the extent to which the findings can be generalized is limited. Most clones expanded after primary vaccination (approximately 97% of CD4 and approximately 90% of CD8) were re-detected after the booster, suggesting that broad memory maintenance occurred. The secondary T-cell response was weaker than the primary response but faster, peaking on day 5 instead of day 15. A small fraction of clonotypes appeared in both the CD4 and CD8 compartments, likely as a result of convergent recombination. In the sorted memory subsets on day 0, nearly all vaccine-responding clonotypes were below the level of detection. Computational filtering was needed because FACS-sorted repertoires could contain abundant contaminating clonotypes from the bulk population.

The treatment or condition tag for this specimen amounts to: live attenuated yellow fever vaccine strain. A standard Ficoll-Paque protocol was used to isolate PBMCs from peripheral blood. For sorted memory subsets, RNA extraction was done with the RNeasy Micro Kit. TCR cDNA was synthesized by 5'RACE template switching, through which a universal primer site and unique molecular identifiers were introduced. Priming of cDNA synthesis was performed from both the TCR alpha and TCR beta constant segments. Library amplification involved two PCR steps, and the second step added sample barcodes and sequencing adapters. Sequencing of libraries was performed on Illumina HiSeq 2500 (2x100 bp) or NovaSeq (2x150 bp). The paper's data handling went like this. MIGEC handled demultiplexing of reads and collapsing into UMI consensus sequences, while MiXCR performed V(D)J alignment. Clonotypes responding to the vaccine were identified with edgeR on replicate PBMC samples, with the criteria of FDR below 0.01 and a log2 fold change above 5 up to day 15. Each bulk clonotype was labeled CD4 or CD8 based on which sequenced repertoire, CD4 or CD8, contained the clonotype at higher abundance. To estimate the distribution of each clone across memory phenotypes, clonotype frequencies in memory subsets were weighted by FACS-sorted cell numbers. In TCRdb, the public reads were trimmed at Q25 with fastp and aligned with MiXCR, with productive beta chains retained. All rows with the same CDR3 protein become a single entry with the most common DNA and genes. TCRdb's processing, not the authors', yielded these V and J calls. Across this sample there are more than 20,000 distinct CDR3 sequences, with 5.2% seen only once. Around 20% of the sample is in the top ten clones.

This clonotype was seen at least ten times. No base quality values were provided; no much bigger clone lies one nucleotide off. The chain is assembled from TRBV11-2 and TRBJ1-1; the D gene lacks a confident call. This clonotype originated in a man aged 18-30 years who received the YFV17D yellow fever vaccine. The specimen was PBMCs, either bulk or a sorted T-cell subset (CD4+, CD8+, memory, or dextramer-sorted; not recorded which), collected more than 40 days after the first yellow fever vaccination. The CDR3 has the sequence CASSLDQGRDLTEAFF. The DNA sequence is TGTGCCAGCAGCTTAGACCAAGGACGGGATCTCACTGAAGCTTTCTTT.